These 21 T cell receptor beta chains share one sample of origin, sequenced in a study of human T cells and chemical hapten exposure. Time point in this sample: pre-sensitization, week 0. Treatment specified: therapeutic diphenylcyclopropenone sensitization with weekly scalp DPC. One entry per CDR3 protein, called by TCRdb with MiXCR from the RACE reads. This sample has around 260,000 distinct CDR3 sequences, with 8.6% found just once. Source: whole blood, taken in connection with sensitization to the hapten diphenylcyclopropenone (DPC). The receptors shown here come from a woman aged 35 to 49 with alopecia areata. Some clones in this sample may be carry-over from other donors' samples.

This clonotype was detected ten times or more. The rearrangement uses TRBV4-2 and TRBJ1-1; possible D gene TRBD1, 6 bases. Deletions cut 3 bases from V and 1 base from J, with 12 bases between. CDR1 and CDR2 from the germline V gene are LGHNA and YNFKEQ. This CDR3 region has 15 residues. Written as DNA, the CDR3 is TGTGCCAGCAGCCAGGATACAGGGTCGAACACTGAAGCTTTCTTT. Translating it yields CASSQDTGSNTEAFF.

This chain connects TRBV18 to TRBJ2-1; perhaps D is TRBD1 or TRBD2 (5 bases each). The V gene lost 0 bases and the J gene lost 5 bases, with 5 bases spanning the gap. The CDR3 loop spans 13 amino acids. CDR1 is KGHSH and CDR2 is LQKENI in the germline V gene. The CDR3 sequence: CASSPPGDNEQFF. For the CDR3, the DNA is TGTGCCAGCTCACCACCGGGGGACAATGAGCAGTTCTTC.

This clonotype was counted a few times. The chain is built from TRBV5-1 and TRBJ2-2; 7 bases match TRBD2. Germline V gene lookup returns CDR1 SGHRS and CDR2 YFSETQ. CDR3 length equals 16 residues. V was pared by 5 bases and J by 1 base, with 8 bases of the junction left unmatched. The CDR3 DNA reads TGCGCCAGCAGTCCTGGGTCTAGCGGGAACACCGGGGAGCTGTTTTTT. Translated: CASSPGSSGNTGELFF.

This chain uses TRBV4-2 with TRBJ2-3, with D unresolved. V lost 7 bases and J lost 4, with 15 bases in between. This CDR3 contains 14 residues. Germline V gene data show CDR1 as LGHNA and CDR2 as YNFKEQ. The CDR3 region is CASTGSAKPDTQYF. CDR3 in DNA: TGTGCCAGCACCGGGTCCGCTAAACCAGATACGCAGTATTTT.

This clonotype was seen repeatedly, ten times or more. The chain carries TRBV12-3 or TRBV12-4 and TRBJ2-5; D is undetermined. With 5 bases removed from V and 5 bases from J, the gap between germline ends came to 12 bases. The CDR3 contains 13 residues. CDR3: CASSVRLDETQYF. CDR3 coding DNA: TGTGCCAGCAGTGTTCGACTGGATGAGACCCAGTACTTC.

The sample holds one count of this clonotype. One junction end does not reproduce the germline sequence, and a read error may be involved. This chain links TRBV19 with TRBJ1-5; D uncertain. The V gene's germline CDR1 is LNHDA and CDR2 SQIVND (reference sequence). The CDR3 has 16 amino acids. The CDR3 nucleotides are TGTACCAGTAGCCGATATTTTCCTTATAGCAATCAGCCCCAGCATTTT. This gives the protein CTSSRYFPYSNQPQHF.

This sequence joins TRBV5-6 and TRBJ1-1; TRBD1 matches 7 bases. The CDR3 is 14 residues long. The germline V gene encodes CDR1 SGHDT and CDR2 YYEEEE. Trimming took 5 bases from V and 6 from J; bases not matched to a gene: 10. CDR3 sequence (DNA): TGTGCCAGCAGTTTAGGGACAGAAAGACCTGAAGCTTTCTTT. It codes for CASSLGTERPEAFF.

This chain joins TRBV5-4 and TRBJ2-7, with D tentatively TRBD1 or TRBD2 (5 bases each). Trimming removed 4 bases from V and 5 bases from J, with 13 bases in between. The CDR3 totals 13 residues. Germline V lookup: CDR1 SGHNT, CDR2 YYREEE (reference sequence). DNA for the CDR3: TGTGCCAGCAGCCCGGGGCCTCGGGACGAGCAGTACTTC. It is translated as CASSPGPRDEQYF.

Only a few counts were recorded for this clonotype. The chain joins TRBV10-3 to TRBJ2-2; D call uncertain. The germline V gene encodes CDR1 ENHRY and CDR2 SYGVKD. Between the trimmed V and J ends, which lost 6 bases and 6 bases, there was a span of 5 bases. There are 11 residues in the CDR3. The CDR3 nucleotides read TGTGCCATCAGGGGTCCCGGGGAGCTGTTTTTT. As protein: CAIRGPGELFF.

This clonotype occurred many times. The J gene is TRBJ1-2, the V gene TRBV4-3; 7 bases line up with TRBD1. Germline V CDR1 and CDR2: LGHNA, YSLEER. V was pared by 0 bases and J by 7 bases, with 8 bases of the junction left unmatched. The CDR3 runs 15 residues. In DNA form, the CDR3 reads TGCGCCAGCAGCCAAGACGCAGGGACAGCGCTTGGCTACACCTTC. This encodes CASSQDAGTALGYTF.

This clonotype was detected a few times. This chain links TRBV12-3 or TRBV12-4 with TRBJ1-2; D might be TRBD1 (6 bases). Trimming cost V 6 bases and J 6 bases, with 17 bases left between them. The CDR3 is 14 amino acids. In DNA, the CDR3 is TGTGCCAGCAGGGAGGGCAGGGGATGGAATGGCTACACCTTC. Protein: CASREGRGWNGYTF.

By frequency in the sample, this clonotype is medium-sized. The V and J genes are TRBV10-3 and TRBJ1-5; D is unclear. Germline CDR1 is ENHRY and CDR2 is SYGVKD. The CDR3 extends over 14 amino acids. Trimming cost V 0 bases and J 5 bases, with 8 bases left between them. The CDR3 coding sequence is TGTGCCATCAGTGAGTCAGGTCTGTATCAGCCCCAGCATTTT. It encodes CAISESGLYQPQHF.

The chain joins TRBV20-1 to TRBJ2-1; the D gene is possibly TRBD2 (7 bases). Germline loops: CDR1 DFQATT, CDR2 SNEGSKA (reference sequence). The CDR3 consists of 17 residues. Trimming pared 5 bases from V and 0 bases from J, leaving 20 bases between. The CDR3 DNA reads TGCAGTGCTTGGCCGCGGGGGCAGCGGAACTCCTACAATGAGCAGTTCTTC. This encodes CSAWPRGQRNSYNEQFF.

This chain joins TRBV7-2 and TRBJ1-1; no firm D call. The V gene lost 1 base and the J gene lost 11 bases, with 14 bases spanning the gap. From germline, CDR1 is SGHTA and CDR2 FQGNSA. The CDR3 length is 13 residues. The CDR3 here is CASSLVRGDPAFF. Written as DNA, the CDR3 is TGTGCCAGCAGCTTAGTGCGGGGAGACCCGGCTTTCTTT.

The gene calls are TRBV28 and TRBJ2-7; the match to TRBD2 covers 9 bases. Germline-derived CDR1 and CDR2 are MDHEN and SYDVKM. The CDR3 consists of 13 residues. Trimming took 8 bases from V and 7 from J; bases not matched to a gene: 9. The chain's CDR3 is CASHSGLAGEQYF. The CDR3 nucleotides are TGTGCCAGCCATTCGGGACTAGCTGGAGAGCAGTACTTC.

The chain couples TRBV24-1 to TRBJ1-6; D is undetermined. V dropped 3 bases and J dropped 8 bases, with 4 bases sitting between them. The germline V gene has CDR1 KGHDR and CDR2 SFDVKD. The CDR3 sequence is 12 residues long. This CDR3 reads CATSDGDSPLHF. In nucleotides, the CDR3 is TGTGCCACCAGTGATGGGGATTCACCCCTCCACTTT.

This clonotype has a count of ten or more. CDR3 nucleotides: TGTGCCAGCAGCTTAGCGCTCGACAACAGACTTAACACCGGGGAGCTGTTTTTT. It yields the protein CASSLALDNRLNTGELFF. V gene TRBV7-9 combines with J gene TRBJ2-2; D not certain. Between the trimmed V and J ends, which lost 0 bases and 2 bases, there was a span of 16 bases. The CDR3 consists of 18 residues. Germline V lookup: CDR1 SEHNR, CDR2 FQNEAQ (reference sequence).

The rearrangement links TRBV7-9 to TRBJ1-5; D possibly corresponds to TRBD1 (5 bases). Deletions cut 5 bases from V and 2 bases from J, with 13 bases between. Germline CDR1 and CDR2: SEHNR and FQNEAQ (reference sequence). This CDR3 contains 15 residues. The CDR3 loop is CASSPRGGGNQPQHF. The CDR3 coding sequence is TGTGCCAGCAGCCCCCGCGGGGGGGGCAATCAGCCCCAGCATTTT.

This clonotype was seen at least ten times. This sequence joins TRBV29-1 and TRBJ2-2, with TRBD2 as a possible D gene (6 bases). Germline V CDR1 and CDR2: SQVTM, ANQGSEA. The CDR3 spans 15 residues. V dropped 5 bases and J dropped 2 bases, with 15 bases sitting between them. CDR3 sequence: CSVRTTTRNTGELFF. The CDR3 DNA reads TGCAGCGTTCGTACCACGACTAGAAACACCGGGGAGCTGTTTTTT.

V usage is TRBV7-9 and J usage is TRBJ2-7; D tentatively reads TRBD1 or TRBD2 (5 bases each). The CDR3 extends over 16 amino acids. Germline CDR1 and CDR2: SEHNR and FQNEAQ (reference sequence). V gave up 0 bases and J gave up 0 bases, with 12 bases separating them. CDR3 nucleotides: TGTGCCAGCAGCTTAGCCGGGGCGGAACACTCCTACGAGCAGTACTTC. It yields the protein CASSLAGAEHSYEQYF.

Ten or more counts support this clonotype. J is TRBJ2-7 and V is TRBV20-1; D is perhaps TRBD2 (6 bases). CDR1 and CDR2 (germline): DFQATT, SNEGSKA (reference sequence). The V end lost 3 bases, the J end lost 3 bases, and 6 bases lay between the germline ends. The CDR3 covers 11 residues. CDR3 in amino acids: CSASGGYEQYF. The CDR3 bases are TGCAGTGCTAGCGGGGGCTACGAGCAGTACTTC.